This T cell receptor beta chain was captured in a study of CD8 T cell repertoires and HIV-1 epitope variants. TCRdb keeps only in-frame clones here, not all; method: immunoSEQ multiplex PCR. The data contain some 3,500 clones, roughly 74% of them singletons. Between the trimmed V and J ends, which lost 3 bases and 6 bases, there was a span of 12 bases. The CDR3 extends over 13 amino acids. Germline V gene lookup returns CDR1 MNHEY and CDR2 SMNVEV (reference sequence). As for this clone: The antigen is undetermined.

The sequencing sample was made of cultured CD8+ T cells derived from PBMCs. The chain is built from TRBV27 and TRBJ2-7; D is possibly TRBD1 (5 bases). The receptor's source is a male donor with HIV. In DNA, the CDR3 is TGTGCCAGCAGTTTCTCCCAGGGCTCCGAGCAGTACTTC. Translation gives CASSFSQGSEQYF.